This T cell receptor (beta chain) is drawn from a study of pediatric ulcerative colitis. During colonoscopy, one to two rectal pinch biopsies were collected. Libraries were prepared by immunoSEQ multiplex PCR; TCRdb keeps only in-frame clonotypes and omits some of them. The table lists 30,000 to 40,000 clones, about 81% of them singletons, with 1.1% in the top ten. CDR3 size: 16 residues. Germline CDR1 SGHTS, CDR2 YDEGEE. The ends were cut back, 4 bases at V and 3 bases at J, with 20 bases in the middle. The receptor was isolated from a boy between 10 and 17 years old with mild ulcerative colitis. The V call is TRBV5-8, the J call TRBJ2-7; the D call may be TRBD1 or TRBD2 (6 bases each). Sequencing was carried out using gut tissue. The CDR3: CASSLIGGQGLYEQYF. CDR3 coding DNA: TGTGCCAGCAGCCTGATCGGGGGCCAGGGGCTCTACGAGCAGTACTTC.